This TCR beta chain was captured in a study of T cell responses to AZD1222 COVID-19 vaccine. As for the study in general: Researchers grouped second doses given at about 4 or about 12 weeks into one pool.

This table comes from immunoSEQ multiplex PCR, and its TCRdb copy is limited to in-frame clones, with some not included. Found here are approximately 120,000 clones, around 89% of them singletons; the top ten hold more than 4%. V trimming: 3 bases; J trimming: 1 base; junction bases outside the gene matches: 4. The CDR3 has 15 amino acids. Germline lookup yields CDR1 KGHSH and CDR2 LQKENI. Note on this clone: Its antigen remains unidentified.

General study results and limits: Only six or seven AZD1222 recipients tested seropositive at baseline. Donors were largely white British and mainly female; clonal diversity was possibly underestimated. The study found Spike-specific TCR breadth and depth rose after two AZD1222 doses.

The sequence came from an adult in good health. The chain carries TRBV18 and TRBJ1-1, with 8 nucleotides matching TRBD1. The sample in question was peripheral blood, obtained on day 0 of AZD1222 vaccination. CDR3 bases: TGTGCCAGCTCACCTACCGGACAGGGGAACACTGAAGCTTTCTTT. Its translation is CASSPTGQGNTEAFF.